Listed below are T cell receptor beta chains from one sample, sequenced in a study of cytomegalovirus exposure and HLA in healthy donors. Libraries were prepared by immunoSEQ multiplex PCR; TCRdb keeps only in-frame clonotypes and omits some of them. The table lists roughly 120,000 clones, about 59% of them singletons. Sequencing input: PBMCs. The receptors were gathered from a woman in her thirties or forties in good health and CMV-seropositive. Both conserved end residues are part of each CDR3. D genes are given only for firm matches. Expanded clones are given a class, and other clones once, few, many or no size at all.

V gene: TRBV2; clone size: few; J gene: TRBJ1-5; D gene: .; CDR3 DNA: TGTGCCAGCAGTGATCAGACAGTAAGAAATCAGCCCCAGCATTTT; CDR3 protein: CASSDQTVRNQPQHF
V gene: TRBV15; clone size: .; J gene: TRBJ2-3; D gene: .; CDR3 DNA: TGTGCCACCAGCACCCGGGACTCGCAAGATACGCAGTATTTT; CDR3 protein: CATSTRDSQDTQYF
V gene: TRBV5-1; clone size: .; J gene: TRBJ2-1; D gene: .; CDR3 DNA: TGCGCCAGCAGCTCCGGGGGGCGGGAGCGGGATGAGCAGTTCTTC; CDR3 protein: CASSSGGRERDEQFF
V gene: TRBV6-5; clone size: .; J gene: TRBJ2-7; D gene: TRBD1; CDR3 DNA: TGTGCCAGCAGCTACAGGGGGTTCTCCTACGAGCAGTACTTC; CDR3 protein: CASSYRGFSYEQYF
V gene: TRBV7-9; clone size: .; J gene: TRBJ1-5; D gene: TRBD1; CDR3 DNA: TGTGCCAGCAGCGGACGGACAGGGGCTGGGCAGCCCCAGCATTTT; CDR3 protein: CASSGRTGAGQPQHF
V gene: TRBV6-1; clone size: few; J gene: TRBJ1-1; D gene: .; CDR3 DNA: TGTGCCAGCAGTGAATTGGTAGCTATGAACACTGAAGCTTTCTTT; CDR3 protein: CASSELVAMNTEAFF
V gene: TRBV27; clone size: .; J gene: TRBJ1-2; D gene: .; CDR3 DNA: TGTGCCAGCAGTAGTGGCACTGGGCGAGATGGGTATGGCTACACCTTC; CDR3 protein: CASSSGTGRDGYGYTF
V gene: TRBV29-1; clone size: few; J gene: TRBJ1-2; D gene: TRBD1; CDR3 DNA: TGCAGCGTTGAAGGGACAGGGTATTTCTATGGCTACACCTTC; CDR3 protein: CSVEGTGYFYGYTF
V gene: TRBV27; clone size: few; J gene: TRBJ1-4; D gene: .; CDR3 DNA: TGTGCCAGCAGTTCCTCGGTCTTTTGGGCTGAAAAACTGTTTTTT; CDR3 protein: CASSSSVFWAEKLFF
V gene: TRBV19; clone size: few; J gene: TRBJ2-5; D gene: .; CDR3 DNA: TGTGCCAGTAGTACCGAAGGGGGGGAGGAGGAGACCCAGTACTTC; CDR3 protein: CASSTEGGEEETQYF
V gene: TRBV5-1; clone size: .; J gene: TRBJ2-3; D gene: TRBD2; CDR3 DNA: TGCGCCAGCAGCACAGGGACTAGCGGAGACACAGATACGCAGTATTTT; CDR3 protein: CASSTGTSGDTDTQYF
V gene: TRBV9; clone size: .; J gene: TRBJ1-4; D gene: TRBD1; CDR3 DNA: TGTGCCAGCAGCGTAGAAGGGGGCTCTAATGAAAAACTGTTTTTT; CDR3 protein: CASSVEGGSNEKLFF
V gene: TRBV25-1; clone size: .; J gene: TRBJ1-3; D gene: TRBD1; CDR3 DNA: TGTGCCAGCAGTGCCCAAGGGGGCACTGGAAACACCATATATTTT; CDR3 protein: CASSAQGGTGNTIYF
V gene: TRBV7-6; clone size: .; J gene: TRBJ1-1; D gene: TRBD1; CDR3 DNA: TGTGCCAGCAGCACAGGACAGGGAGAAGCTTTCTTT; CDR3 protein: CASSTGQGEAFF
V gene: TRBV4-1; clone size: .; J gene: TRBJ2-1; D gene: TRBD2; CDR3 DNA: TGCGCCAGCAGCCCTGTCATAGCGGGAGGAACCTACAATGAGCAGTTCTTC; CDR3 protein: CASSPVIAGGTYNEQFF
V gene: TRBV6-1; clone size: few; J gene: TRBJ1-1; D gene: .; CDR3 DNA: TGTGCCAGCATGGTGACAGGGAACACTGAAGCTTTCTTT; CDR3 protein: CASMVTGNTEAFF
V gene: TRBV4-1; clone size: few; J gene: TRBJ1-3; D gene: TRBD1; CDR3 DNA: TGCGCCAGCAGCCATGCCGGGACAGTCTCTGGAAACACCATATATTTT; CDR3 protein: CASSHAGTVSGNTIYF
V gene: TRBV5-3; clone size: .; J gene: TRBJ2-1; D gene: TRBD2; CDR3 DNA: TGTGCCAGAAGACCTGGAGGGCTAGCGGGAGCTCTCCCCCAATACAATGAGCAGTTCTTC; CDR3 protein: CARRPGGLAGALPQYNEQFF
V gene: TRBV2; clone size: .; J gene: TRBJ1-2; D gene: .; CDR3 DNA: TGTGCCAGCAGTGATGCGGGGGGCTCCTTTGGCTACACCTTC; CDR3 protein: CASSDAGGSFGYTF
V gene: TRBV18; clone size: .; J gene: TRBJ1-1; D gene: TRBD1; CDR3 DNA: TGTGCCAGCTCACCATTGGGACAGGGACGAGGGACAATGAACACTGAAGCTTTCTTT; CDR3 protein: CASSPLGQGRGTMNTEAFF
V gene: TRBV7-8; clone size: few; J gene: TRBJ2-7; D gene: .; CDR3 DNA: TGTGCCAGCAGCTTAGAGGGCGGCAGGGGGGACGAGCAGTACTTC; CDR3 protein: CASSLEGGRGDEQYF
V gene: TRBV5-4; clone size: .; J gene: TRBJ1-1; D gene: .; CDR3 DNA: TGTGCCAGCAGCTTAGAGGGAGCGAGACACACTGAAGCTTTCTTT; CDR3 protein: CASSLEGARHTEAFF
V gene: TRBV4-3; clone size: once; J gene: TRBJ1-2; D gene: .; CDR3 DNA: TGCGCCAGCAGCCGAGCCTCGGGCTATGGCTACACCTTC; CDR3 protein: CASSRASGYGYTF
V gene: TRBV27; clone size: once; J gene: TRBJ2-7; D gene: .; CDR3 DNA: TGTGCCAGCAGTTTAACCGGGGTAGCCTACGAGCAGTACTTC; CDR3 protein: CASSLTGVAYEQYF
V gene: TRBV14; clone size: .; J gene: TRBJ2-7; D gene: .; CDR3 DNA: TGTGCCAGCAGCCAAGTATACGAGCAGTACTTC; CDR3 protein: CASSQVYEQYF
V gene: TRBV2; clone size: .; J gene: TRBJ1-6; D gene: TRBD1; CDR3 DNA: TGTGCCAGCAGTGCCGGGACAGGGGGCGAATCACCCCTCCACTTT; CDR3 protein: CASSAGTGGESPLHF
V gene: TRBV7-2; clone size: .; J gene: TRBJ2-7; D gene: .; CDR3 DNA: TGTGCCAGCAGCTTAGCTTCAGGCAGATTCGTCTACGAGCAGTACTTC; CDR3 protein: CASSLASGRFVYEQYF
V gene: TRBV7-9; clone size: .; J gene: TRBJ2-2; D gene: TRBD2; CDR3 DNA: TGTGCCAGCAGCTCGGGGGGGGAGGACACCGGGGAGCTGTTTTTT; CDR3 protein: CASSSGGEDTGELFF
V gene: TRBV28; clone size: .; J gene: TRBJ2-7; D gene: TRBD1; CDR3 DNA: TGTGCCAGCAGCACGATAGTCCCGGGACAGGGATCCCCACATCCAACCCGTATCTACGAGCAGTACTTC; CDR3 protein: CASSTIVPGQGSPHPTRIYEQYF
V gene: TRBV7-3; clone size: .; J gene: TRBJ2-3; D gene: .; CDR3 DNA: TGTGCCAGCAGCTCGGGGACTTACACAGATACGCAGTATTTT; CDR3 protein: CASSSGTYTDTQYF
V gene: TRBV4-3; clone size: .; J gene: TRBJ2-3; D gene: TRBD2; CDR3 DNA: TGCGCCAGCAGCCAAGGGACTAGCGGAGATACGCAGTATTTT; CDR3 protein: CASSQGTSGDTQYF
V gene: TRBV27; clone size: once; J gene: TRBJ2-6; D gene: TRBD2; CDR3 DNA: TGTGCCAGCAGTTCTCGTTTATATCAGCGGGAAGGTGAGACTGGGGCCAACGTCCTGACTTTC; CDR3 protein: CASSSRLYQREGETGANVLTF
V gene: TRBV4-3; clone size: .; J gene: TRBJ2-7; D gene: .; CDR3 DNA: TGCGCCAGCAGTCGGGCGGGCAATACCTACGAGCAGTACTTC; CDR3 protein: CASSRAGNTYEQYF
V gene: TRBV6-6; clone size: .; J gene: TRBJ2-7; D gene: .; CDR3 DNA: TGTGCCAGCAACCAGGGTGGTAGCGGCCCCGATGAGCAGTACTTC; CDR3 protein: CASNQGGSGPDEQYF
V gene: TRBV6-5; clone size: .; J gene: TRBJ2-2; D gene: .; CDR3 DNA: TGTGCCAGCAGGAGGAACACCGGGGAGCTGTTTTTT; CDR3 protein: CASRRNTGELFF
V gene: TRBV11-1; clone size: .; J gene: TRBJ1-1; D gene: TRBD1; CDR3 DNA: TGTGCCAGCAGCTTAGGGGCTACAGGGGGGACTGAAGCTTTCTTT; CDR3 protein: CASSLGATGGTEAFF
V gene: TRBV6-1; clone size: .; J gene: TRBJ1-1; D gene: .; CDR3 DNA: TGTGCCAGCAGTGAAAGAGAGGGCCGGCGGGAAGCTTTCTTT; CDR3 protein: CASSEREGRREAFF
V gene: TRBV7-6; clone size: few; J gene: TRBJ2-5; D gene: TRBD2; CDR3 DNA: TGTGCCAGCAGCTTATCCCCGGGGACTAGCGGGAGGCAGGGGACCCAGTACTTC; CDR3 protein: CASSLSPGTSGRQGTQYF
V gene: TRBV7-9; clone size: .; J gene: TRBJ1-5; D gene: .; CDR3 DNA: TGTGCCAGCAGCCGCCCCCCGTGGCAGGGTTGGAATGGCAATCAGCCCCAGCATTTT; CDR3 protein: CASSRPPWQGWNGNQPQHF
V gene: TRBV6-5; clone size: .; J gene: TRBJ2-5; D gene: TRBD1; CDR3 DNA: TGTGCCAGCAAGGACAGGGGGTCCAGAGAGACCCAGTACTTC; CDR3 protein: CASKDRGSRETQYF
V gene: TRBV14; clone size: .; J gene: TRBJ1-2; D gene: .; CDR3 DNA: TGTGCCAGCAGCCTATCCTTTGCGGGCCGCGATGGCTACACCTTC; CDR3 protein: CASSLSFAGRDGYTF